A selection of T cell receptor beta chains follows, all from one sample in a study of blood T cell repertoires in COVID-19. Some clones are missing from TCRdb's copy, which holds only in-frame ones; the method was immunoSEQ multiplex PCR. This table has over 200,000 clones, 65% to 85% appearing once. Sequencing was done on a sample of peripheral blood. The origin of the receptors is an elderly man with acute or convalescent COVID-19. Both conserved end residues are part of each CDR3. A D gene is named only where the DNA matches it firmly. Clone size is stated in some rows and not others, as once, few, many or a class when expanded.

TGTGCCAGTAACAGGTTGACCGGGGAGCTGTTTTTT	CASNRLTGELFF	.	.	TRBJ2-2	TRBV28
TGTGCCATCAAGACAGGGGCATCATTCTCTGGAAACACCATATATTTT	CAIKTGASFSGNTIYF	once	TRBD1	TRBJ1-3	TRBV10-3
TGTGCCAGCAGTCCACCAGGACAGCCAGATGAAAAACTGTTTTTT	CASSPPGQPDEKLFF	once	.	TRBJ1-4	TRBV6-5
TGCGCCAGCAGCTTGGAGGCCCCTAGTAATGAGCAGTTCTTC	CASSLEAPSNEQFF	.	.	TRBJ2-1	TRBV5-1
TGTGCCAGCAGCTACAGGGTATCTGGAAACACCATATATTTT	CASSYRVSGNTIYF	.	.	TRBJ1-3	TRBV2
TGTGCCAGCAGCTCTCGGACAGGGGCTAGCACAGATACGCAGTATTTT	CASSSRTGASTDTQYF	.	TRBD1	TRBJ2-3	TRBV5-4
TGTGCCAGCAGAGCCGGGACAGGGCTAAACAATGAGCAGTTCTTC	CASRAGTGLNNEQFF	.	TRBD1	TRBJ2-1	TRBV6-5
TGTGCCAGCAGGGTGTACACTGAAGCTTTCTTT	CASRVYTEAFF	.	.	TRBJ1-1	TRBV19
TGTGCCAGCACTCTCGGGGGGAGCTCCTACGAGCAGTACTTC	CASTLGGSSYEQYF	.	TRBD2	TRBJ2-7	TRBV6-5
TGTGCCAGCAGGTACTTAGCCGGGGATACTGAAGCTTTCTTT	CASRYLAGDTEAFF	.	.	TRBJ1-1	TRBV27
TGTGCCATCAGTGGCCTAGCGGGAGGAGGGACCGGGGAGCTGTTTTTT	CAISGLAGGGTGELFF	once	TRBD2	TRBJ2-2	TRBV10-3
TGTGCCAGCAAAGGGGCAGGGCTTAGTGGCTACACCTTC	CASKGAGLSGYTF	.	.	TRBJ1-2	TRBV6-5
TGTGCCAGCAGTTACCTCCGGGACACACCTGCCTACGAGCAGTACTTC	CASSYLRDTPAYEQYF	.	.	TRBJ2-7	TRBV6-5
TGTGCCAGTAGGGAGCACAGGGATGGGTGGGAGACCCAGTACTTC	CASREHRDGWETQYF	.	.	TRBJ2-5	TRBV19
TGTGCCAGCAGCCAAGATCTTACGACAGGGCGCTTCGGTGATTCACCCCTCCACTTT	CASSQDLTTGRFGDSPLHF	.	TRBD1	TRBJ1-6	TRBV4-2
TGTGCCAGCAGCCAAGTGTCAGACTACCCCCGGGGAACCATATATTTT	CASSQVSDYPRGTIYF	.	.	TRBJ1-3	TRBV3-1/TRBV3-2
TGTGCCAGCAGCCGATCTAGCGGGAGTGAGGAGACCCAGTACTTC	CASSRSSGSEETQYF	.	TRBD2	TRBJ2-5	TRBV7-6
TGCGCCAGCAGCTTCGGGACAGGGGGTGCCTACAATGAGCAGTTCTTC	CASSFGTGGAYNEQFF	.	TRBD1	TRBJ2-1	TRBV5-1
TGTGCCAGCAGTAGCCGGGACAGCCTGTACTTC	CASSSRDSLYF	.	TRBD1	TRBJ2-4	TRBV2
TGTGCCTGGACAGGTCAACACGAGCAGTACTTC	CAWTGQHEQYF	once	.	TRBJ2-7	TRBV30
TGTGCCAGCAGCCAAGGGCTAGCGGATACGCAGTATTTT	CASSQGLADTQYF	.	.	TRBJ2-3	TRBV4-2
TGTGCCAGCAGGCTAGCGGGCACGAACACCGGGGAGCTGTTTTTT	CASRLAGTNTGELFF	.	TRBD2	TRBJ2-2	TRBV28
TGCAGCGTGCGGACAGGGGGGAGAAGAGTCTACACCTTC	CSVRTGGRRVYTF	.	TRBD1	TRBJ1-2	TRBV29-1
TGTGCCAGCACCCTGGAAGGGGGCCGGTTCTACGAGCAGTACTTC	CASTLEGGRFYEQYF	.	TRBD1	TRBJ2-7	TRBV11-3
TGTGCCAGCAGTTCCTTGGACAGGGCGATCGGCTACACCTTC	CASSSLDRAIGYTF	.	TRBD1	TRBJ1-2	TRBV6-5
TGTGCCAGCAGCGTAGGGCAGGGGTTAACTGGAAACACCATATATTTT	CASSVGQGLTGNTIYF	.	.	TRBJ1-3	TRBV9
TGTGCCAGCAGCCAAAGAATGACAGGGAGTTATGGCTACACCTTC	CASSQRMTGSYGYTF	.	TRBD1	TRBJ1-2	TRBV5-6
TGTGCCAGCAGTTTACTTCAGGGACACCAGCCCCAGCATTTT	CASSLLQGHQPQHF	.	.	TRBJ1-5	TRBV28
TGCGCCAGCAGCCCACAGGGGGGAATCTACGAGCAGTACTTC	CASSPQGGIYEQYF	.	TRBD1	TRBJ2-7	TRBV5-1
TGCGCCAGCAGCTTGGAAGAGGGACTCCCCAATGAGCAGTTCTTC	CASSLEEGLPNEQFF	.	.	TRBJ2-1	TRBV5-1
TGTGCCAGCAGTGGGAGGAGGGGCTCAGGTGAGCAGTTCTTC	CASSGRRGSGEQFF	.	.	TRBJ2-1	TRBV2
TGTGCCAGCAGTCCAGGGGGCGGGAGCACTGAAGCTTTCTTT	CASSPGGGSTEAFF	.	TRBD1	TRBJ1-1	TRBV28
TGTGCCAGCAGCTTCCGGTCGGAAGAGACCCAGTACTTC	CASSFRSEETQYF	.	.	TRBJ2-5	TRBV6-5
TGCGCCAGCAGCTTGGAACCAGGGTTTTATACGCAGTATTTT	CASSLEPGFYTQYF	once	.	TRBJ2-3	TRBV5-1
TGTGCCAGCAGCTTGATCGGGGTGTACCAAGAGACCCAGTACTTC	CASSLIGVYQETQYF	.	.	TRBJ2-5	TRBV5-5